This T cell receptor beta chain is drawn from a study of shared clonotypes between healthy human individuals. Data came from immunoSEQ multiplex PCR; TCRdb stores just in-frame clones and leaves some out. The sample holds about 1.1 million clones, 60% to 80% seen once. Sequenced: memory CD4+ T cells from PBMCs. Subset reported: CD45RA-negative fraction. The receptor's source is a man aged 18 to 35 in good health. Some clones in this sample may be carry-over from other donors' samples.

CDR3 sequence (DNA): TGTGCCACCTTTGGGGGAACCGGGGAGCTGTTTTTT. Its translation is CATFGGTGELFF. The chain combines TRBV15 with TRBJ2-2, with D perhaps assigned TRBD1 or TRBD2 (5 bases each). CDR1 LNHNV and CDR2 YYDKDF come from the germline V gene (reference sequence). The germline V and J ends were trimmed by 8 bases and 5 bases, with 9 bases remaining between them. This CDR3 spans 12 amino acids.